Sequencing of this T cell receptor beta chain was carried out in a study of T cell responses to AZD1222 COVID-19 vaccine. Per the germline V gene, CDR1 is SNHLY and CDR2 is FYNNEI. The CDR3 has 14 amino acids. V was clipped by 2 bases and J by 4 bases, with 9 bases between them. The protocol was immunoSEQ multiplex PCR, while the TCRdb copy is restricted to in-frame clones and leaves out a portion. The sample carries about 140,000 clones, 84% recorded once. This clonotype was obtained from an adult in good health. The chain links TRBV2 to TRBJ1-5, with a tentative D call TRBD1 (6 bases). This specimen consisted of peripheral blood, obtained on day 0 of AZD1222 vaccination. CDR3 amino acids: CASSERGDNQPQHF. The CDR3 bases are TGTGCCAGCAGTGAAAGGGGGGATAATCAGCCCCAGCATTTT.